This T cell receptor (beta chain) was observed in a study of cytomegalovirus exposure and HLA in healthy donors. Points from the study as a whole: For TCR beta chains, V- and J-gene trimming was later linked to a missense DCLRE1C variant. Most subjects had HLA-A and HLA-B alleles reportedly predicted accurately by TCR beta sequences.

Concerning this clone itself: Its antigen is undetermined.

60 Vbeta and 13 Jbeta primers were used in PCR. Profiled with immunoSEQ multiplex PCR; TCRdb holds only in-frame clones, not every one. The sample table includes some 76,000 clones. There were likely unrecorded immune exposures, though donors were nominally healthy when sampled. CDR1 and CDR2 (germline): SGHVS, FQNEAQ. The CDR3 covers 15 residues. Trimming cost V 5 bases and J 5 bases, with 17 bases left between them. The sequence came from a boy between 10 and 17 years old in good health and CMV-seronegative. The sample taken for sequencing was PBMCs. The J gene is TRBJ2-3, the V gene TRBV7-8; D is possibly TRBD2 (5 bases). The CDR3 region is CASSLLGGLVDTQYF. CDR3 bases: TGTGCCAGCAGCCTACTTGGCGGGTTGGTAGATACGCAGTATTTT.